One and the same sample provided the 15 T cell receptor beta chains below, sequenced in a study of OX40 agonist ivuxolimab in advanced cancers. Clones were sequenced by immunoSEQ multiplex PCR, and TCRdb holds only the in-frame ones, with some missing. The sample includes under 95,000 clones, about 84% seen only once; the top ten take 6.5% to 7.5%. Material: CD4+ or CD8+ T cells sorted from blood, obtained in a trial of the OX40 agonist ivuxolimab. Receptor source: an adult with an advanced solid tumor such as melanoma, head and neck, liver or kidney cancer.

This clone has only one observation. The CDR3 spells CASRLKGSYEQYF. The CDR3 DNA follows: TGCGCCAGCAGGTTGAAGGGTTCCTACGAGCAGTACTTC. J is TRBJ2-7 and V is TRBV5-1; no firm D call. Germline assignment: CDR1 SGHRS and CDR2 YFSETQ. The CDR3 has 13 amino acids. Trimming took off 5 bases at V and 1 base at J, with 10 bases between the two ends.

V gene TRBV9 combines with J gene TRBJ2-1; D remains unclear. Germline V gives CDR1 SGDLS, CDR2 YYNGEE. The V and J ends lost 7 bases and 0 bases respectively, with 11 bases between them. CDR3 length: 14 amino acids. The CDR3 DNA reads TGTGCCAGCGCTCGCGCAAGCTCCTACAATGAGCAGTTCTTC. Translated, it gives CASARASSYNEQFF.

V usage is TRBV19 and J usage is TRBJ2-1; perhaps TRBD1 as D (6 bases). The germline gives CDR1 LNHDA, CDR2 SQIVND (reference sequence). This CDR3 region has 15 residues. V was cut by 3 bases and J by 3 bases, with 12 bases left in between. For the CDR3, the DNA is TGTGCCAGTAGTATCAAACAGGGATACTACAATGAGCAGTTCTTC. It encodes CASSIKQGYYNEQFF. The whole variable domain, filled in from reference TRBV19 and TRBJ2-1, reads DGGITQSPKYLFRKEGQNVTLSCEQNLNHDAMYWYRQDPGQGLRLIYYSQIVNDFQKGDIAEGYSVSREKKESFPLTVTSAQKNPTAFYLCASSIKQGYYNEQFFGPGTRLTVL.

This clone was picked up one time. The genes are TRBV19 and TRBJ2-2, with 11 positions matching TRBD2. The V gene end was trimmed by 7 bases and the J gene end by 2 bases; junction bases not matched to a gene: 6. The CDR3 is made up of 16 amino acids. Germline assignment: CDR1 LNHDA and CDR2 SQIVND (reference sequence). The CDR3 sequence: CASTDSGGVNTGELFF. CDR3 coding DNA: TGTGCCAGTACAGATAGCGGGGGGGTAAACACCGGGGAGCTGTTTTTT.

V gene TRBV30 combines with J gene TRBJ1-6; D may be TRBD1 (6 bases). The V gene's germline CDR1 is GTSNPN and CDR2 SVGIG (reference sequence). V lost 4 bases and J 7 bases, leaving 17 bases between the germline ends. The CDR3 loop spans 15 amino acids. The chain's CDR3 is CAWIRAGGNNSPLHF. CDR3 sequence (DNA): TGTGCCTGGATCCGCGCGGGGGGCAACAATTCACCCCTCCACTTT.

This chain connects TRBV10-3 to TRBJ2-6, with 7 bases lining up with TRBD1. CDR1 and CDR2 (germline): ENHRY, SYGVKD. This CDR3 has 18 amino acids. Trimming at V came to 10 bases and at J to 0 bases, leaving 15 bases not matched to a gene. CDR3 coding DNA: TGTGCCACCCGTGGACAGGCTCTAATCAGCTCTGGGGCCAACGTCCTGACTTTC. It specifies CATRGQALISSGANVLTF.

Only a few counts were recorded for this clone. The V gene is TRBV4-1, the J gene TRBJ2-1, with D perhaps TRBD2 (6 bases). The CDR3 length is 18 residues. Germline V lookup: CDR1 MGHRA, CDR2 YSYEKL. Trimming cost V 2 bases and J 8 bases, with 25 bases left between them. The CDR3 DNA sequence: TGCGCCAGCAGCCAAACACGGGTGCGGGGACCCCGAGGAGATGAGCAGTTCTTC. Residues: CASSQTRVRGPRGDEQFF.

This clone is a singleton in its sample. The chain recombines TRBV6-1 with TRBJ1-3, with 7 bases identical to TRBD1. Germline loops: CDR1 MNHNS, CDR2 SASEGT. The trim removed 1 base at V and 0 bases at J, leaving 9 bases unmatched. The CDR3 sequence is 18 residues long. This chain's CDR3 is CASSEVLTGRFSGNTIYF. CDR3 DNA sequence: TGTGCCAGCAGTGAAGTTTTGACAGGGAGATTCTCTGGAAACACCATATATTTT.

This chain joins TRBV11-3 and TRBJ1-1; TRBD1 is a possible D gene (5 bases). This CDR3 is 13 amino acids long. Trimming stripped 5 bases from V and 4 bases from J, with 11 bases between. The germline gives CDR1 SGHNT, CDR2 YENEEA. This chain's CDR3 is CASSPRGGTEAFF. For the CDR3, the DNA is TGTGCCAGCAGCCCACGGGGGGGCACTGAAGCTTTCTTT.

This clone appeared a few times. The V and J genes are TRBV7-2 and TRBJ2-7; 14 nucleotides agree with TRBD2. The germline gives CDR1 SGHTA, CDR2 FQGNSA. J gave up 6 bases and V 1 base, and 8 bases lay outside the gene matches. The CDR3 has 17 amino acids. CDR3 DNA: TGTGCCAGCAGCTTAGAAGTTGGGACTAGCGGGAGAACCGAGCAGTACTTC. Translation: CASSLEVGTSGRTEQYF.

The chain carries TRBV6-1 and TRBJ1-6; TRBD1 matches at 10 bases. V was pared by 6 bases and J by 9 bases, with 5 bases of the junction left unmatched. There are 14 residues in the CDR3. The V gene's germline CDR1 is MNHNS and CDR2 SASEGT. The CDR3 loop is CASSGTGASSPLHF. The CDR3 DNA reads TGTGCCAGCAGCGGGACAGGGGCGAGTTCACCCCTCCACTTT.

The chain combines TRBV18 with TRBJ1-2, with TRBD1 identical over 8 bases. The germline CDR1 and CDR2 sequences are KGHSH and LQKENI. The junction had 13 bases not matched to a gene; V was cut back by 6 bases and J by 7 bases. The CDR3 is 15 residues long. CDR3 protein: CASSLDRELISGYTF. The CDR3 coding sequence is TGTGCCAGCTCCCTGGACAGGGAATTAATTAGTGGCTACACCTTC.

The chain recombines TRBV11-3 with TRBJ1-1; no firm D call. This CDR3 region has 15 residues. The V end lost 6 bases, the J end lost 2 bases, and 16 bases lay between the germline ends. Germline CDR1 and CDR2: SGHNT and YENEEA. CDR3 nucleotide sequence: TGTGCCAGCAGTTTCAGACGAGAGGGAAACACTGAAGCTTTCTTT. Its translation is CASSFRREGNTEAFF.

The rearrangement uses TRBV5-6 and TRBJ2-2, with D hard to call. With 5 bases removed from V and 1 base from J, the gap between germline ends came to 9 bases. The length of the CDR3 is 14 residues. From germline, CDR1 is SGHDT and CDR2 YYEEEE. This chain's CDR3 is CASRADLNTGELFF. The CDR3 bases are TGTGCCAGCAGGGCTGACTTGAACACCGGGGAGCTGTTTTTT.

The chain has TRBV4-1 and TRBJ1-2, with D hard to call. Germline V gene data show CDR1 as MGHRA and CDR2 as YSYEKL. V lost 0 bases and J 1 base, leaving 12 bases between the germline ends. The CDR3 has 16 residues. CDR3 coding DNA: TGCGCCAGCAGCCAAGAGGAGCGGTCCCTTAACTATGGCTACACCTTC. As protein: CASSQEERSLNYGYTF.